This TCR beta chain was observed in a study of identical twins. This clonotype was seen many times. Unique molecular identifiers were present on cDNA, and template switching added a universal primer site. TCRdb analysed the 5' RACE reads with MiXCR anew, one entry per CDR3 protein. The sample lists about 220,000 distinct CDR3 sequences; approximately 7.9% were seen once. This CDR3 spans 17 amino acids. The J segment lost 0 bases and the V segment lost 3 bases, leaving 4 bases of the junction unmatched. Germline values: CDR1 KGHDR, CDR2 SFDVKD. This same sample was also taken into another study, of yellow fever vaccine responses in identical twins.

V gene TRBV24-1 combines with J gene TRBJ2-3, with 11 bases that match TRBD2. Specimen: CD8+ T cells sorted from blood. The TCR was taken from a woman between 18 and 30 years old in good health. The CDR3, as DNA: TGTGCCACCAGTGATGAGACTAGCGGGACCAGCACAGATACGCAGTATTTT. Its translation is CATSDETSGTSTDTQYF.